Sequencing of this T cell receptor beta chain was carried out in a study of OX40 agonist ivuxolimab in advanced cancers. At the level of the study: Six ivuxolimab dose levels, 0.01 to 10 mg/kg, were given intravenously every 2 weeks.

If patients had autoimmune disease history or systemic immunosuppression, they were excluded. Broader study findings: Averaged across samples, CD8+ T cells carried more expanded clones than CD4+ did. The study observed clonal expansion of CD4+ and CD8+ blood T cells by week 6 at 0.1 to 3.0 mg/kg.

Using immunoSEQ multiplex PCR, the repertoire was profiled, and TCRdb retains in-frame clones only, with some absent. The sample has around 70,000 clones; around 83% are singletons. To note about this clone: Its target is not known.

CDR3 size: 14 residues. Trimming stripped 9 bases from V and 5 bases from J, with 19 bases between. Germline V gene data show CDR1 as MNHNS and CDR2 as SASEGT. The receptor was derived from an adult with an advanced solid tumor such as melanoma, head and neck, liver or kidney cancer. The specimen comprised CD4+ or CD8+ T cells sorted from blood, sampled in a trial of the OX40 agonist ivuxolimab. The V gene is TRBV6-1, the J gene TRBJ1-1; D is unresolved. Here the CDR3 reads CASEDRVPGTEAFF. As DNA, the CDR3 is TGTGCCAGTGAAGACCGGGTCCCAGGAACTGAAGCTTTCTTT.